A single sample gave rise to the 14 T cell receptor beta chains below, sequenced in a study of OX40 agonist ivuxolimab in advanced cancers. Clones were sequenced by immunoSEQ multiplex PCR, and TCRdb holds only the in-frame ones, with some missing. The profile shows 55,000 to 70,000 clones, roughly 92% of them singletons. Sample: CD4+ or CD8+ T cells sorted from blood, taken in a trial of the OX40 agonist ivuxolimab. The receptors here all came from an adult with an advanced solid tumor such as melanoma, head and neck, liver or kidney cancer.

The chain couples TRBV6-1 to TRBJ2-5, with D possibly matching TRBD2 (6 bases). The V gene lost 4 bases and the J gene lost 3 bases, with 15 bases spanning the gap. CDR3 length: 15 amino acids. CDR1 is MNHNS, CDR2 SASEGT, per germline. Here the CDR3 reads CASSATGLRKETQYF. The CDR3, as DNA: TGTGCCAGCAGTGCTACGGGACTCCGAAAAGAGACCCAGTACTTC.

The CDR3 nucleotides are TGTGCCAGCAGTTTCTATCCAGAAGGCTATGGCTACACCTTC. Translation: CASSFYPEGYGYTF. The chain has TRBV27 and TRBJ1-2, with unresolved D. Germline CDR1 reads MNHEY; CDR2 reads SMNVEV (reference sequence). The CDR3 has 14 residues. The V and J ends lost 3 bases and 4 bases respectively, with 12 bases between them.

The gene calls are TRBV5-1 and TRBJ2-1; the match to TRBD2 covers 15 bases. V shed 4 bases, J shed 0 bases, and the junction held 5 bases outside the gene matches. The CDR3 has 18 residues. Per germline, CDR1 SGHRS and CDR2 YFSETQ. The CDR3 here is CASSKGTSGGSSYNEQFF. The CDR3 DNA is TGCGCCAGCAGCAAGGGGACTAGCGGGGGGAGCTCCTACAATGAGCAGTTCTTC.

The rearrangement links TRBV4-1 to TRBJ2-2; D might be TRBD2 (5 bases). The V gene lost 4 bases and the J gene lost 5 bases, with 17 bases spanning the gap. The CDR3 has 16 amino acids. Germline CDR1 and CDR2: MGHRA and YSYEKL. This CDR3 reads CASSLLGSPGTGELFF. Written as DNA, the CDR3 is TGCGCCAGCAGCCTCCTCGGGTCCCCGGGAACCGGGGAGCTGTTTTTT.

This sequence joins TRBV11-2 and TRBJ1-2; D remains unclear. There are 17 residues in the CDR3. CDR1 is SGHAT and CDR2 is FQNNGV in the germline V gene. V lost 0 bases and J 7 bases, leaving 21 bases between the germline ends. In DNA form, the CDR3 reads TGTGCCAGCAGCTTAGATAATCGCCGGGAATCCCTACGTGGCTACACCTTC. Translation gives CASSLDNRRESLRGYTF.

As to this clone: At one end, the junction sequence differs from germline, possibly due to a read error. V is TRBV28 and J is TRBJ1-2, with D possibly TRBD1 on 6 matching bases. The CDR3 totals 12 residues. Germline CDR1 reads MDHEN; CDR2 reads SYDVKM. For the CDR3, the DNA is TGTGCCAGCAGTTTATTTGCCGGGGGCTGCACCTTC. Translated, it gives CASSLFAGGCTF.

The V and J genes are TRBV15 and TRBJ2-3; the D gene is possibly TRBD2 (7 bases). Trimming cost V 6 bases and J 2 bases, with 15 bases left between them. Per germline, CDR1 LNHNV and CDR2 YYDKDF (reference sequence). The CDR3 extends over 15 amino acids. CDR3 DNA sequence: TGTGCCACCAGGGGAGGGGGGGCTGTCACAGATACGCAGTATTTT. Protein: CATRGGGAVTDTQYF.

This clone was found a few times. DNA for the CDR3: TGTGCCAGTAGTATGGGATCGGTATATTCCCTCCACTTT. Its translation: CASSMGSVYSLHF. The chain links TRBV19 to TRBJ1-6; D ambiguous. CDR1 is LNHDA, CDR2 SQIVND, per germline (reference sequence). The CDR3 loop spans 13 amino acids. With 3 bases removed from V and 14 bases from J, the gap between germline ends came to 14 bases.

This clone was observed a single time. The V gene is TRBV12-5, the J gene TRBJ2-7, with D perhaps TRBD2 (6 bases). This CDR3 is 12 amino acids long. Germline V gives CDR1 LGHNT, CDR2 FRNRAP. With 3 bases removed from V and 6 bases from J, the gap between germline ends came to 9 bases. In nucleotides, the CDR3 is TGTGCTAGTGGTTTTGGAGGGCCCGAGCAGTACTTC. This sequence encodes CASGFGGPEQYF.

The V and J genes are TRBV11-1 and TRBJ2-7, with D unclear. The CDR3 consists of 16 residues. Germline V CDR1 and CDR2: SGHAT, FQDESV (reference sequence). Trimming cost V 4 bases and J 1 base, with 17 bases left between them. DNA for the CDR3: TGTGCCAGCAGCTCCCCCGTTGTAGAAGGATCCTACGAGCAGTACTTC. This encodes CASSSPVVEGSYEQYF.

The chain uses TRBV6-5 and TRBJ2-3; 14 bases map to TRBD2. J gave up 4 bases and V 2 bases, and 2 bases lay outside the gene matches. CDR3 length: 16 residues. From germline, CDR1 is MNHEY and CDR2 SVGAGI. The CDR3 DNA follows: TGTGCCAGCAGTTACCGACTAGCGGGGGGGTCAGATACGCAGTATTTT. It translates to CASSYRLAGGSDTQYF.

The chain is built from TRBV9 and TRBJ1-6; D unclear. Per the germline V gene, CDR1 is SGDLS and CDR2 is YYNGEE. Trimming removed 3 bases from V and 5 bases from J, with 6 bases in between. CDR3 size: 13 residues. CDR3 coding DNA: TGTGCCAGCAGCGCATCACATAATTCACCCCTCCACTTT. Amino acid sequence: CASSASHNSPLHF.

V usage is TRBV14 and J usage is TRBJ2-3, with 8 bases fitting TRBD2. CDR1 and CDR2 (germline): SGHDN, FVKESK. With V trimmed by 6 bases and J by 7 bases, 12 bases remained unmatched. The CDR3 totals 15 residues. The CDR3 DNA reads TGTGCCAGCAGTCCACCGGGACTAGTTTCTCATACGCAGTATTTT. Translation gives CASSPPGLVSHTQYF.

The chain uses TRBV2 and TRBJ1-1; D call uncertain. Looked up from germline, CDR1 is SNHLY and CDR2 is FYNNEI. The CDR3 length is 15 residues. Trimming shortened V by 0 bases and J by 1 base, and 9 bases separated the two germline ends. CDR3 residues: CASSEAGRGNTEAFF. CDR3 coding DNA: TGTGCCAGCAGTGAAGCAGGTCGGGGGAACACTGAAGCTTTCTTT.